This entry features one T cell receptor (beta chain) sequence. The data are from a study of Graves' ophthalmopathy and Graves' hyperthyroidism. Beta-chain TCR CDR3 regions were amplified from RNA transcripts. RT-PCR with HTBI primers came first, then second-round multiplex PCR. Each CDR3 protein is one row after TCRdb ran MiXCR on the multiplex PCR reads. The sample shows a few hundred thousand distinct CDR3 sequences, approximately 15% of them seen only once. Unmatched junction bases numbered 11, after V lost 5 bases and J lost 10 bases. The CDR3 is 15 amino acids. Exclusion covered patients with other autoimmune diseases or uncontrolled infections (as well as pregnancy or lactation).

The sequenced material came from peripheral blood. V is TRBV12-3 or TRBV12-4 and J is TRBJ1-6; TRBD1 agrees at 7 bases. The sequence was obtained from a woman aged 18-35 years with stable Graves' hyperthyroidism. In DNA, the CDR3 is TGTGCCAGCAGTCAGCGACAGGGCGTGGGCTCACCCCTCCACTTT. Its protein is CASSQRQGVGSPLHF.